This T cell receptor beta chain emerged from a study of technical replicates of blood from a handful of donors. Profiled with immunoSEQ multiplex PCR; TCRdb holds only in-frame clones, not every one. The table includes about 64,000 clones, around 88% detected once. Trimming removed 7 bases from V and 5 bases from J, with 16 bases in between. Germline V gene sequence: CDR1 SGHRS, CDR2 YFSETQ. This CDR3 is 14 amino acids long. The sequencing input was PBMCs. The V gene is TRBV5-1, the J gene TRBJ2-1; D is perhaps TRBD2 (5 bases). The TCR originated in a human donor in good health. Some clones in this sample may be carry-over from other donors' samples. As DNA, the CDR3 is TGCGCCAGCGGCCAAGCTACGGGGAACAATGAGCAGTTCTTC. Protein sequence: CASGQATGNNEQFF.